These 19 T cell receptor beta chains were sequenced from one sample in a study of cytomegalovirus exposure and HLA in healthy donors. Repertoires were generated with immunoSEQ multiplex PCR, while TCRdb's copy carries only in-frame clones and drops some. This sample has approximately 160,000 clones; 75% to 95% occur once, and the top ten carry more than 2.5%. Sequenced sample: PBMCs. Receptor source: a woman under 30 in good health and CMV-seropositive.

The chain recombines TRBV7-9 with TRBJ2-1, with a weak D call TRBD1 (6 bases). The germline V gene has CDR1 SEHNR and CDR2 FQNEAQ (reference sequence). The V end was cut by 4 bases, the J end by 8 bases, with 18 bases between. This CDR3 region has 15 residues. CDR3 nucleotide sequence: TGTGCCAGCAGCTCCTCGACAGGCTCGAGGGATGAGCAGTTCTTC. It yields the protein CASSSSTGSRDEQFF.

V and J are TRBV4-3 and TRBJ2-7; 7 bases are a match to TRBD2. CDR1 and CDR2 from the germline V gene are LGHNA and YSLEER. The J segment lost 1 base and the V segment lost 1 base, leaving 13 bases of the junction unmatched. The CDR3 is made up of 18 amino acids. The CDR3: CASSQGRLNVGGSYEQYF. The CDR3 nucleotides are TGCGCCAGCAGCCAAGGCCGGCTTAATGTCGGGGGGTCCTACGAGCAGTACTTC.

This rearrangement joins TRBV19 to TRBJ2-1; TRBD1 is a possible D gene (5 bases). CDR1 LNHDA and CDR2 SQIVND come from the germline V gene (reference sequence). Trimming removed 7 bases from V and 0 bases from J, with 13 bases in between. This CDR3 region has 15 residues. This CDR3 is CASIPGQGSYNEQFF. CDR3 DNA sequence: TGTGCCAGTATCCCAGGTCAGGGCTCCTACAATGAGCAGTTCTTC.

This sequence joins TRBV7-2 and TRBJ1-2; possibly TRBD1 for D (5 bases). V was clipped by 1 base and J by 5 bases, with 14 bases between them. The germline gives CDR1 SGHTA, CDR2 FQGNSA. This CDR3 is 15 amino acids long. The CDR3: CASSLDVGRAYGYTF. As DNA, the CDR3 is TGTGCCAGCAGCTTAGACGTAGGCAGGGCATATGGCTACACCTTC.

J is TRBJ1-6 and V is TRBV19; TRBD1 is a possible D gene (6 bases). V gave up 4 bases and J gave up 7 bases, with 20 bases separating them. CDR3 length equals 17 residues. CDR1 is LNHDA and CDR2 is SQIVND in the germline V gene (reference sequence). CDR3 protein: CASSNTGKTLRNSPLHF. The CDR3 DNA is TGTGCCAGTAGTAACACAGGGAAAACTTTGCGGAATTCACCCCTCCACTTT.

This clone was seen only once. The chain uses TRBV19 and TRBJ1-4, with D maybe TRBD1 (5 bases). Trimming removed 4 bases at V and 8 bases at J, with 11 bases between. Germline V gives CDR1 LNHDA, CDR2 SQIVND (reference sequence). The CDR3 has 13 residues. For the CDR3, the DNA is TGTGCCAGTAGTAACCAGGGAGGAGAAAAACTGTTTTTT. Its translation is CASSNQGGEKLFF.

The chain combines TRBV7-9 with TRBJ1-5; 7 bases map to TRBD1. The CDR3 spans 15 residues. Germline assignment: CDR1 SEHNR and CDR2 FQNEAQ (reference sequence). The V gene end was trimmed by 3 bases and the J gene end by 3 bases; junction bases not matched to a gene: 5. CDR3 sequence reads: CASSLGDSLNQPQHF. The CDR3 DNA sequence: TGTGCCAGCAGCTTGGGGGACAGTCTCAATCAGCCCCAGCATTTT.

This sequence joins TRBV27 and TRBJ1-5; TRBD1 matches at 9 bases. The CDR3 sequence is 15 residues long. Germline CDR1 is MNHEY and CDR2 is SMNVEV (reference sequence). V was pared by 6 bases and J by 3 bases, with 6 bases of the junction left unmatched. CDR3 nucleotide sequence: TGTGCCAGCAGGGGGGGACAGGGTAACAATCAGCCCCAGCATTTT. Encoded protein: CASRGGQGNNQPQHF.

The rearrangement uses TRBV11-3 and TRBJ2-6; D call uncertain. Deletions cut 4 bases from V and 4 bases from J, with 11 bases between. This CDR3 is built from 15 residues. CDR1 is SGHNT and CDR2 is YENEEA in the germline V gene. The CDR3 protein is CASSSGRSGANVLTF. Written as DNA, the CDR3 is TGTGCCAGCAGCTCGGGTCGGTCCGGGGCCAACGTCCTGACTTTC.

The chain links TRBV28 to TRBJ2-1; the D is unclear. Trimming cost V 6 bases and J 7 bases, with 13 bases left between them. Per germline, CDR1 MDHEN and CDR2 SYDVKM. The CDR3 consists of 13 residues. CDR3 DNA: TGTGCCAGCAGGTCTAGTCCGCCGAATGAGCAGTTCTTC. This encodes CASRSSPPNEQFF.

V and J are TRBV5-6 and TRBJ1-1; TRBD1 matches 7 bases. Germline CDR1 SGHDT, CDR2 YYEEEE. After removal of 1 base from V and 4 bases from J, the junction contained 4 bases not matched to a gene. The CDR3 covers 14 residues. CDR3 coding DNA: TGTGCCAGCAGCTTGTGGGCAGGGGGCACTGAAGCTTTCTTT. Protein: CASSLWAGGTEAFF.

V usage is TRBV7-2 and J usage is TRBJ2-1; 9 bases fit TRBD2. The CDR3 spans 16 residues. The germline V gene encodes CDR1 SGHTA and CDR2 FQGNSA. Trimming at V came to 1 base and at J to 6 bases, leaving 7 bases not matched to a gene. CDR3 protein: CASSLVGTSTFNEQFF. For the CDR3, the DNA is TGTGCCAGCAGCTTAGTAGGGACTAGCACCTTCAATGAGCAGTTCTTC.

The CDR3 sequence is CASRAGSSYNEQFF. The CDR3 region has the DNA TGTGCCAGCAGAGCGGGGAGCTCCTACAATGAGCAGTTCTTC. V is TRBV2 and J is TRBJ2-1; 7 bases agree with TRBD2. Germline-derived CDR1 and CDR2 are SNHLY and FYNNEI. J gave up 0 bases and V 6 bases, and 2 bases lay outside the gene matches. The CDR3 has 14 residues.

The rearrangement links TRBV11-2 to TRBJ2-5; TRBD2 matches 7 bases. V shed 5 bases, J shed 9 bases, and the junction held 15 bases outside the gene matches. Germline V gene data show CDR1 as SGHAT and CDR2 as FQNNGV. CDR3 length: 15 residues. In DNA, the CDR3 is TGTGCCAGCAGCCCAACTCCACTAGCGCCCACGGCCCAGTACTTC. Its translation is CASSPTPLAPTAQYF.

The chain is built from TRBV28 and TRBJ2-7, with 8 bases aligning to TRBD1. Germline V gives CDR1 MDHEN, CDR2 SYDVKM. This CDR3 has 15 residues. Trimming took 8 bases from V and 3 from J; bases not matched to a gene: 12. The CDR3 sequence: CASLLDRASLYEQYF. DNA of the CDR3: TGTGCCAGCCTCCTGGACAGGGCATCGCTCTACGAGCAGTACTTC.

The J gene is TRBJ1-2, the V gene TRBV18; no reliable D call. Germline CDR1 is KGHSH and CDR2 is LQKENI. Trimming left V 3 bases short and J 0 bases short, with 14 bases between. The CDR3 length is 16 residues. DNA for the CDR3: TGTGCCAGCTCACCCCTCCCCGGGGATTCTAACTATGGCTACACCTTC. This translates into CASSPLPGDSNYGYTF.

The V gene is TRBV7-2, the J gene TRBJ2-5, with D perhaps matching TRBD2 (6 bases). This CDR3 comprises 16 residues. Germline V gene lookup returns CDR1 SGHTA and CDR2 FQGNSA. The V and J ends lost 5 bases and 2 bases respectively, with 18 bases between them. In DNA, the CDR3 is TGTGCCAGCAGCCGCCTTGGGGCGGGACTTCAAGAGACCCAGTACTTC. It encodes CASSRLGAGLQETQYF.

The J gene is TRBJ1-1, the V gene TRBV9; D uncertain. The CDR3 covers 13 residues. The germline CDR1 and CDR2 sequences are SGDLS and YYNGEE. V shed 0 bases and J shed 0 bases, with 3 bases lying between them. CDR3 in amino acids: CASSVALNTEAFF. In DNA, the CDR3 is TGTGCCAGCAGCGTAGCCTTGAACACTGAAGCTTTCTTT.

The chain recombines TRBV2 with TRBJ1-2, with a weak D call TRBD1 (6 bases). The length of the CDR3 is 17 residues. CDR1 and CDR2 (germline): SNHLY, FYNNEI. Trimming cost V 5 bases and J 2 bases, with 21 bases left between them. The CDR3 DNA is TGTGCCAGCAGTTCTAAGAGGTCCGGGGGGCGCAACTATGGCTACACCTTC. Protein: CASSSKRSGGRNYGYTF.